These 29 T cell receptor beta chains were all obtained from the same sample, sequenced in a study of post-analysis software for immune sequencing data. Study results and caveats: TRBV5-6, TRBV5-1 and TRBV20-1 belonged to a set of roughly 5 TRBV segments that were more frequent in patients than controls.

Antigens of these TCRs are unknown. The TCR beta cDNA libraries carried unique molecular identifiers. TCRdb reanalysed the PCR reads using MiXCR and keeps one entry per CDR3 protein. Here the sample spans approximately 690,000 distinct CDR3 sequences, 55% to 70% being singletons. Sequenced sample: blood. The receptors were sampled from a girl aged 2 to 10 with multiple sclerosis.

The rearrangement uses TRBV11-2 and TRBJ1-1; D perhaps matches TRBD1 (5 bases). V was pared by 5 bases and J by 3 bases, with 10 bases between. The CDR3 has 13 amino acids. Germline V gene sequence: CDR1 SGHAT, CDR2 FQNNGV. This chain's CDR3 is CASSAGVDTEAFF. For the CDR3, the DNA is TGTGCCAGCAGCGCGGGGGTAGACACTGAAGCTTTCTTT.

V gene TRBV6-5 combines with J gene TRBJ2-1; D is uncertain. V dropped 6 bases and J dropped 0 bases, with 9 bases sitting between them. The CDR3 is 14 residues long. CDR1 is MNHEY and CDR2 is SVGAGI in the germline V gene. The CDR3 DNA sequence: TGTGCCAGCAGCCGGCAGAGCTCCTACAATGAGCAGTTCTTC. Amino acid sequence: CASSRQSSYNEQFF.

This clonotype occurred a few times. The chain uses TRBV6-1 and TRBJ1-1; no clear D. Germline assignment: CDR1 MNHNS and CDR2 SASEGT. The CDR3 contains 13 residues. The V end lost 6 bases, the J end lost 4 bases, and 12 bases lay between the germline ends. The CDR3 reads CASSAREGTEAFF. The CDR3 coding sequence is TGTGCCAGCAGCGCCCGGGAGGGCACTGAAGCTTTCTTT.

This sequence joins TRBV5-1 and TRBJ1-1; 7 bases agree with TRBD1. Trimming took 4 bases from V and 0 from J; bases not matched to a gene: 6. The germline V gene has CDR1 SGHRS and CDR2 YFSETQ. The CDR3 is made up of 15 amino acids. The CDR3 loop is CASSTYTGVNTEAFF. The CDR3 bases are TGCGCCAGCAGCACCTATACAGGGGTGAACACTGAAGCTTTCTTT.

The chain uses TRBV15 and TRBJ2-7; D remains ambiguous. The CDR3 has 13 amino acids. V lost 0 bases to trimming and J lost 4 bases, with 7 bases between them. Germline V gives CDR1 LNHNV, CDR2 YYDKDF (reference sequence). The CDR3 region has the DNA TGTGCCACCAGCAGAGAATTGCAGTACGAGCAGTACTTC. Translation gives CATSRELQYEQYF.

The J gene is TRBJ1-5, the V gene TRBV28; perhaps TRBD1 as D (5 bases). V was clipped by 6 bases and J by 7 bases, with 19 bases between them. The germline V gene has CDR1 MDHEN and CDR2 SYDVKM. The CDR3 runs to 15 residues. This CDR3 is CASSPRGEGRQPQHF. The CDR3 bases are TGTGCCAGCAGCCCCCGAGGGGAGGGGAGGCAGCCCCAGCATTTT. Looking up the rest from reference TRBV28 and TRBJ1-5 gives the full variable domain: DVKVTQSSRYLVKRTGEKVFLECVQDMDHENMFWYRQDPGLGLRLIYFSYDVKMKEKGDIPEGYSVSREKKERFSLILESASTNQTSMYLCASSPRGEGRQPQHFGDGTRLSIL.

J is TRBJ1-2 and V is TRBV7-9, with a weak D call TRBD1 (5 bases). This CDR3 spans 16 amino acids. Trimming pared 5 bases from V and 6 bases from J, leaving 22 bases between. The germline V gene encodes CDR1 SEHNR and CDR2 FQNEAQ (reference sequence). The CDR3, as DNA: TGTGCCAGCAGCCATGGAGGGGCCGGGACCCAGGATGGCTACACCTTC. Its translation: CASSHGGAGTQDGYTF.

This clonotype was seen a few times. V is TRBV2 and J is TRBJ2-1; D tentatively fits TRBD1 or TRBD2 (6 bases each). The V gene's germline CDR1 is SNHLY and CDR2 FYNNEI. The CDR3 has 15 residues. V lost 3 bases and J lost 2, with 11 bases in between. CDR3 residues: CASSEEGGPYNEQFF. In nucleotides, the CDR3 is TGTGCCAGCAGTGAGGAGGGGGGCCCCTACAATGAGCAGTTCTTC.

This chain links TRBV4-1 with TRBJ2-3, with 7 bases fitting TRBD2. The length of the CDR3 is 16 residues. CDR1 is MGHRA and CDR2 is YSYEKL in the germline V gene. Germline trimming cut 6 bases from V and 0 bases from J; bases unmatched to any gene: 9. This chain's CDR3 is CASSPSGDPSTDTQYF. CDR3 DNA: TGCGCCAGCAGTCCTAGCGGAGATCCTAGCACAGATACGCAGTATTTT.

This clonotype was observed a few times. The V and J genes are TRBV29-1 and TRBJ2-4, with D perhaps TRBD1 (5 bases). The V gene lost 4 bases and the J gene lost 9 bases, with 13 bases spanning the gap. This CDR3 is 12 amino acids long. Germline values: CDR1 SQVTM, CDR2 ANQGSEA. The CDR3 loop reads CSVVLGLGIQYF. CDR3 sequence (DNA): TGCAGCGTTGTGTTGGGGCTCGGCATTCAGTACTTC.

With regard to this clonotype: One end of the junction varies from germline; a read error may be responsible. The CDR3 here is CASSLEARTSGASVLTF. For the CDR3, the DNA is TGCGCCAGCAGCTTGGAGGCCAGAACCTCTGGGGCCAGCGTCCTGACTTTC. The chain recombines TRBV5-1 with TRBJ2-6; the D gene is possibly TRBD1 (5 bases). The CDR3 runs to 17 residues. The germline V gene has CDR1 SGHRS and CDR2 YFSETQ.

This rearrangement joins TRBV6-5 to TRBJ2-3; no clear D gene. Trimming stripped 0 bases from V and 9 bases from J, with 13 bases between. The CDR3 is 14 residues long. Per the germline V gene, CDR1 is MNHEY and CDR2 is SVGAGI. CDR3 sequence reads: CASSYSRREGTQYF. CDR3 in DNA: TGTGCCAGCAGTTACTCGAGAAGGGAAGGCACGCAGTATTTT.

V and J are TRBV19 and TRBJ2-3; the match to TRBD2 covers 9 bases. The V gene end was trimmed by 4 bases and the J gene end by 0 bases; junction bases not matched to a gene: 8. Germline V gene lookup returns CDR1 LNHDA and CDR2 SQIVND (reference sequence). The CDR3 has 17 residues. The CDR3 sequence: CASSNRGLAGSTDTQYF. The CDR3, as DNA: TGTGCCAGTAGTAACAGGGGTCTAGCGGGGAGCACAGATACGCAGTATTTT. Variable domain in full (rest from reference TRBV19 and TRBJ2-3): DGGITQSPKYLFRKEGQNVTLSCEQNLNHDAMYWYRQDPGQGLRLIYYSQIVNDFQKGDIAEGYSVSREKKESFPLTVTSAQKNPTAFYLCASSNRGLAGSTDTQYFGPGTRLTVL.

The gene calls are TRBV7-8 and TRBJ2-2, with D hard to call. CDR3 size: 18 residues. V was pared by 5 bases and J by 0 bases, with 19 bases between. Germline CDR1 and CDR2: SGHVS and FQNEAQ. CDR3 bases: TGTGCCAGCAGCCCCTTTATGAGAAGATTCGCGAACACCGGGGAGCTGTTTTTT. It specifies CASSPFMRRFANTGELFF.

The rearrangement joins TRBV20-1 to TRBJ2-7; the D is unclear. CDR1 and CDR2 (germline): DFQATT, SNEGSKA (reference sequence). CDR3 size: 14 residues. V was trimmed by 0 bases and J by 4 bases, leaving 13 bases between them. The CDR3 here is CSARDLEKAYEQYF. CDR3 coding DNA: TGCAGTGCTAGAGATCTGGAAAAAGCATACGAGCAGTACTTC.

This clonotype has more than one count but fewer than ten. This chain joins TRBV28 and TRBJ2-5, with TRBD1 identical over 11 bases. This CDR3 is 16 amino acids long. Germline-derived CDR1 and CDR2 are MDHEN and SYDVKM. The V gene end was trimmed by 6 bases and the J gene end by 5 bases; junction bases not matched to a gene: 11. The CDR3 DNA sequence: TGTGCCAGCAGCCTCCCGGGACAGGGGGTTGGCGAGACCCAGTACTTC. Amino acid sequence: CASSLPGQGVGETQYF.

The J gene is TRBJ2-3, the V gene TRBV29-1; D ambiguous. Trimming took 7 bases from V and 4 from J, leaving 15 bases between them. CDR3 length: 13 amino acids. Germline CDR1 reads SQVTM; CDR2 reads ANQGSEA. The CDR3 DNA reads as TGCAGCGATAAGGACCCTGCGGCAGATACGCAGTATTTT. Its protein is CSDKDPAADTQYF.

The chain employs TRBV12-3 or TRBV12-4 and TRBJ1-1; weak D call: TRBD1 (6 bases). The V gene lost 1 base and the J gene lost 0 bases, with 12 bases spanning the gap. CDR3 size: 16 residues. The CDR3 here is CASSLVPRGMNTEAFF. The CDR3 DNA reads as TGTGCCAGCAGTTTAGTCCCAAGGGGGATGAACACTGAAGCTTTCTTT.

The gene calls are TRBV10-2 and TRBJ2-3, with 7 bases aligning to TRBD2. This CDR3 comprises 14 residues. Germline values: CDR1 WSHSY, CDR2 SAAADI. V dropped 1 base and J dropped 4; count of bases not matched to a gene: 2. CDR3 DNA: TGCGCCAGCAGTGAGTGGGGGGGAGCAGATACGCAGTATTTT. Residues: CASSEWGGADTQYF.

This clonotype was detected only a few times. This chain links TRBV25-1 with TRBJ2-1, with 10 nucleotides matching TRBD1. Looked up from germline, CDR1 is MGHDK and CDR2 is SYGVNS. This CDR3 spans 16 amino acids. V lost 5 bases, J lost 0 bases, and 4 bases stayed unmatched. The CDR3, as DNA: TGTGCCAGCAGTAGTAGACAGGGGGCCTCCTACAATGAGCAGTTCTTC. Translated, it gives CASSSRQGASYNEQFF. The whole variable domain, filled in from reference TRBV25-1 and TRBJ2-1, reads EADIYQTPRYLVIGTGKKITLECSQTMGHDKMYWYQQDPGMELHLIHYSYGVNSTEKGDLSSESTVSRIRTEHFPLTLESARPSHTSQYLCASSSRQGASYNEQFFGPGTRLTVL.

With regard to this clonotype: No conserved phenylalanine or tryptophan ends this CDR3, so it is likely a read error. This chain connects TRBV10-3 to TRBJ2-5; 12 bases are a match to TRBD2. The CDR3 is 18 amino acids. Trimming took 3 bases from V and 0 from J; bases not matched to a gene: 8. Germline-derived CDR1 and CDR2 are ENHRY and SYGVKD. This CDR3 reads CAISDPGRTSGNQETQYC. Here the CDR3 DNA reads TGTGCCATCAGTGACCCGGGGAGGACTAGCGGGAACCAAGAGACCCAGTACTGC.

The chain couples TRBV4-3 to TRBJ2-1, with 7 nucleotides matching TRBD2. This CDR3 spans 13 amino acids. V lost 3 bases, J lost 9 bases, and 5 bases stayed unmatched. Germline V gene lookup returns CDR1 LGHNA and CDR2 YSLEER. The CDR3 coding sequence is TGCGCCAGCAGCCAGCCCGGGAGGAGTGAGCAGTTCTTC. Amino acid sequence: CASSQPGRSEQFF.

The V call is TRBV6-6, the J call TRBJ1-2, with 7 bases aligning to TRBD1. The CDR3 has 15 residues. Germline V lookup: CDR1 MNHNY, CDR2 SVGAGI (reference sequence). V gave up 6 bases and J gave up 2 bases; unmatched junction bases: 9. The CDR3 DNA is TGTGCCAGCAGCACCCCGGGACAGAGAAACTATGGCTACACCTTC. It codes for CASSTPGQRNYGYTF.

The chain is built from TRBV5-1 and TRBJ2-7; 10 bases line up with TRBD2. CDR1 and CDR2 (germline): SGHRS, YFSETQ. V shed 2 bases and J 2 bases; nucleotides not matched to a gene: 4. This CDR3 is 15 amino acids long. CDR3 in amino acids: CASSFRSGRAYEQYF. The CDR3 nucleotides read TGCGCCAGCAGCTTCCGCAGCGGGAGGGCCTACGAGCAGTACTTC.

The chain has TRBV28 and TRBJ2-7, with D perhaps matching TRBD1 (6 bases). With 3 bases removed from V and 5 bases from J, the gap between germline ends came to 17 bases. The CDR3 sequence is 15 residues long. From germline, CDR1 is MDHEN and CDR2 SYDVKM. The CDR3 reads CASSLGETGVDEQYF. CDR3 nucleotide sequence: TGTGCCAGCAGTTTGGGAGAGACAGGAGTTGACGAGCAGTACTTC. Drawing the rest from reference TRBV28 and TRBJ2-7, the complete variable domain is DVKVTQSSRYLVKRTGEKVFLECVQDMDHENMFWYRQDPGLGLRLIYFSYDVKMKEKGDIPEGYSVSREKKERFSLILESASTNQTSMYLCASSLGETGVDEQYFGPGTRLTVT.

V gene TRBV12-3 or TRBV12-4 combines with J gene TRBJ2-5; TRBD1 aligns across 11 bases. The CDR3 runs 13 residues. V lost 9 bases to trimming and J lost 5 bases; unmatched junction nucleotides: 5. This chain's CDR3 is CASKDRGRETQYF. The CDR3 DNA sequence: TGTGCCAGTAAGGACAGGGGGCGGGAGACCCAGTACTTC.

This clonotype has only one observation. This chain connects TRBV12-3 or TRBV12-4 to TRBJ2-6; 15 nucleotides agree with TRBD2. The CDR3 length is 20 residues. Trimming at V came to 5 bases and at J to 3 bases, leaving 11 bases not matched to a gene. DNA of the CDR3: TGTGCCAGCAGTCCTCTCCCCGGGACTAGCGGGAGGAATGGGGCCAACGTCCTGACTTTC. Translation gives CASSPLPGTSGRNGANVLTF.

J is TRBJ2-3 and V is TRBV5-6, with D tentatively TRBD2 (6 bases). CDR1 is SGHDT and CDR2 is YYEEEE in the germline V gene. V lost 4 bases and J 5 bases, leaving 11 bases between the germline ends. This CDR3 is built from 13 residues. The CDR3 reads CASSQRRGDTQYF. The CDR3 region has the DNA TGTGCCAGCAGCCAGAGGAGGGGAGATACGCAGTATTTT.

The count of this clonotype is one. The J gene is TRBJ1-1, the V gene TRBV5-1, with D possibly being TRBD1 (6 bases). This CDR3 has 17 residues. Per the germline V gene, CDR1 is SGHRS and CDR2 is YFSETQ. Deletions cut 3 bases from V and 1 base from J, with 19 bases between. In DNA form, the CDR3 reads TGCGCCAGCAGCTCGCTCCATACAGGGTCAGGGAACACTGAAGCTTTCTTT. It translates to CASSSLHTGSGNTEAFF.